This passage covers 14 T cell receptor beta chains from one sample sequenced in a study of blood T cell repertoires in COVID-19. Sequenced by immunoSEQ multiplex PCR; TCRdb stores in-frame clones only, minus some. The sample has a few hundred thousand clones; 87% are singletons. Sequencing was carried out using PBMCs or T cells enriched from blood (not recorded which). The receptors shown here come from a woman aged 45-65 years who had recovered from COVID-19.

The chain recombines TRBV9 with TRBJ2-2, with 9 bases matching TRBD1. The germline V gene encodes CDR1 SGDLS and CDR2 YYNGEE. This CDR3 comprises 21 residues. After removal of 6 bases from V and 4 bases from J, the junction contained 25 bases not matched to a gene. The CDR3 region has the DNA TGTGCCAGCAACGACGAACAAGAGACCACAGGGGGCCCTGTCCCCACCGGGGAGCTGTTTTTT. It is translated as CASNDEQETTGGPVPTGELFF.

J is TRBJ1-3 and V is TRBV18, with a weak D call TRBD1 (5 bases). The ends were cut back, 4 bases at V and 0 bases at J, with 16 bases in the middle. CDR3 length: 17 amino acids. Germline CDR1 and CDR2: KGHSH and LQKENI. The CDR3 sequence: CASSLRELGLSGNTIYF. CDR3 nucleotide sequence: TGTGCCAGCTCACTACGGGAGCTGGGGCTCTCTGGAAACACCATATATTTT.

The chain employs TRBV5-4 and TRBJ2-1; no reliable D call. The length of the CDR3 is 14 residues. V lost 0 bases and J lost 5, with 9 bases in between. In germline, CDR1 is SGHNT, CDR2 YYREEE (reference sequence). CDR3 nucleotide sequence: TGTGCCAGCAGCTTGGGACAAGGAAACAATGAGCAGTTCTTC. This encodes CASSLGQGNNEQFF.

Worth noting for this clone: Distinct nucleotide sequences in the sample also encode this CDR3. The genes are TRBV30 and TRBJ1-1; the D is unclear. The V gene lost 2 bases and the J gene lost 4 bases, with 2 bases spanning the gap. Germline V gives CDR1 GTSNPN, CDR2 SVGIG (reference sequence). The length of the CDR3 is 10 residues. The CDR3 protein is CAWSRTEAFF. The DNA of the CDR3 is TGTGCCTGGAGTCGCACTGAAGCTTTCTTT. The complete variable domain, with remaining parts taken from reference TRBV30 and TRBJ1-1, reads SQTIHQWPATLVQPVGSPLSLECTVEGTSNPNLYWYRQAAGRGLQLLFYSVGIGQISSEVPQNLSASRPQDRQFILSSKKLLLSDSGFYLCAWSRTEAFFGQGTRLTVV.

This chain connects TRBV3-1 (or the pseudogene TRBV3-2) to TRBJ1-3, with TRBD1 matching over 9 bases. The CDR3 has 16 amino acids. Germline loops: CDR1 LGHDT, CDR2 YNNKEL (reference sequence). The V and J ends lost 4 bases and 6 bases, in that order; junction bases with no gene match: 10. CDR3 DNA sequence: TGTGCCAGCAGCCTTGGGAACAGGGGGCTTGCAAACACCATATATTTT. It encodes CASSLGNRGLANTIYF.

The V gene is TRBV21-1, the J gene TRBJ1-2; the table gives TRBD1 as D, unverified against the DNA. TRBV21-1 is a pseudogene. The CDR3 extends over 13 amino acids. The CDR3 region is CARVTGRMGGYTF. The CDR3 DNA is TGTGCCAGGGTGACAGGGAGGATGGGTGGCTACACCTTC.

This chain joins TRBV18 and TRBJ1-3; D is unclear. Germline V gene data show CDR1 as KGHSH and CDR2 as LQKENI. There are 15 residues in the CDR3. V lost 0 bases and J 0 bases, leaving 6 bases between the germline ends. The CDR3 DNA reads TGTGCCAGCTCACCACCATCCAGCTCTGGAAACACCATATATTTT. This translates into CASSPPSSSGNTIYF.

V usage is TRBV2 and J usage is TRBJ1-1; TRBD1 is a possible D gene (6 bases). V was cut by 3 bases and J by 6 bases, with 14 bases left in between. The CDR3 runs to 14 residues. Germline lookup yields CDR1 SNHLY and CDR2 FYNNEI. CDR3 region: CASSDGPQGPEAFF. The CDR3 region has the DNA TGTGCCAGCAGTGATGGGCCCCAGGGGCCTGAAGCTTTCTTT.

This rearrangement joins TRBV7-2 to TRBJ2-3, with 10 bases fitting TRBD1. The CDR3 runs 15 residues. After removal of 7 bases from V and 2 bases from J, the junction contained 6 bases not matched to a gene. CDR1 is SGHTA and CDR2 is FQGNSA in the germline V gene. DNA of the CDR3: TGTGCCAGCAAAAACGACAGGGGGCCCACAGATACGCAGTATTTT. As protein: CASKNDRGPTDTQYF.

The sample holds a few counts of this clone. The rearrangement joins TRBV28 to TRBJ1-2; D unresolved. The CDR3 covers 12 residues. Trimming left V 6 bases short and J 4 bases short, with 9 bases between. Germline values: CDR1 MDHEN, CDR2 SYDVKM. CDR3 sequence reads: CASSQELYGYTF. The CDR3, as DNA: TGTGCCAGCAGCCAAGAACTCTATGGCTACACCTTC.

Concerning this clone: Because it lacks the conserved phenylalanine or tryptophan at the end, this CDR3 is likely a read error. The DNA is left out, because the CDR3 cannot be placed on it with certainty; the CDR3 is given as TCRdb lists it. The chain carries TRBV6-1 and TRBJ1-5; the listed D gene, TRBD1, was not tested against the DNA. The CDR3 is made up of 13 amino acids, end residues included. Germline lookup yields CDR1 MNHNS and CDR2 SASEGT. The CDR3 protein is CASSEDGSTPHRV.

V is TRBV7-8 and J is TRBJ2-2, with TRBD1 matching 7 bases. In germline, CDR1 is SGHVS, CDR2 FQNEAQ. V gave up 4 bases and J gave up 2 bases; unmatched junction bases: 7. The CDR3 consists of 16 residues. The CDR3 sequence is CASSWRTGDNTGELFF. DNA of the CDR3: TGTGCCAGCAGCTGGAGAACAGGGGATAACACCGGGGAGCTGTTTTTT.

The chain is built from TRBV9 and TRBJ1-3, with 7 bases aligning to TRBD1. The CDR3 is 17 residues long. V lost 0 bases to trimming and J lost 0 bases; unmatched junction nucleotides: 6. CDR1 is SGDLS, CDR2 YYNGEE, per germline. The CDR3 spells CASSVGDSHLSGNTIYF. The CDR3, as DNA: TGTGCCAGCAGCGTAGGGGACAGCCACCTCTCTGGAAACACCATATATTTT.

Only a few counts were recorded for this clone. The V and J genes are TRBV5-1 and TRBJ2-3, with TRBD2 matching 10 bases. Germline loops: CDR1 SGHRS, CDR2 YFSETQ. V was pared by 0 bases and J by 3 bases, with 7 bases of the junction left unmatched. This CDR3 is built from 17 residues. CDR3 amino acids: CASSLGIAGGLTDTQYF. Here the CDR3 DNA reads TGCGCCAGCAGCTTGGGAATAGCGGGGGGACTGACAGATACGCAGTATTTT.